The next 12 T cell receptor beta chains were all read from a single sample in a study of PD-1 blockade in classical Hodgkin lymphoma. The data were produced by immunoSEQ multiplex PCR, yet TCRdb's version contains in-frame clones alone and is incomplete. Of 30,000 to 40,000 clones detected, more than 85% appear once; the ten largest clones hold around 0.21%. Time point reported: newly diagnosed, previously untreated cHL patient sample. Purification of CD4+ T cells from thawed PBMCs was performed via magnetic negative selection. The source material was CD4+ T cells from blood. These receptors were taken from a human donor with classical Hodgkin lymphoma.

The rearrangement uses TRBV11-2 and TRBJ2-7; D call uncertain. Germline loops: CDR1 SGHAT, CDR2 FQNNGV. This CDR3 comprises 13 residues. Trimming removed 1 base from V and 4 bases from J, with 8 bases in between. The CDR3 protein is CASSLGLIYEQYF. The CDR3 region has the DNA TGTGCCAGCAGCTTAGGACTTATATACGAGCAGTACTTC. The entire variable domain, with the rest obtained from reference TRBV11-2 and TRBJ2-7, is as follows: EAGVAQSPRYKIIEKRQSVAFWCNPISGHATLYWYQQILGQGPKLLIQFQNNGVVDDSQLPKDRFSAERLKGVDSTLKIQPAKLEDSAVYLCASSLGLIYEQYFGPGTRLTVT.

The rearrangement joins TRBV7-2 to TRBJ1-5; TRBD1 agrees at 10 bases. Germline V CDR1 and CDR2: SGHTA, FQGNSA. This CDR3 spans 15 amino acids. Trimming cost V 1 base and J 6 bases; bases outside gene matches: 3. In DNA form, the CDR3 reads TGTGCCAGCAGCTTAGTAGGGACAGGGGTTCAGCCCCAGCATTTT. It is translated as CASSLVGTGVQPQHF.

The chain uses TRBV28 and TRBJ1-1; D is undetermined. Between the trimmed V and J ends, which lost 2 bases and 11 bases, there was a span of 12 bases. Germline V gene data show CDR1 as MDHEN and CDR2 as SYDVKM. CDR3 length: 12 residues. CDR3 sequence (DNA): TGTGCCAGCAGTTTAGCTGGCCACGGGGCTTTCTTT. It specifies CASSLAGHGAFF.

This clone is a singleton in its sample. This chain uses TRBV2 with TRBJ1-2; possibly TRBD1 for D (5 bases). V lost 3 bases and J lost 6, with 11 bases in between. The CDR3 has 13 amino acids. Germline CDR1 is SNHLY and CDR2 is FYNNEI. The DNA for the CDR3 is TGTGCCAGCAGTGATCAGGGATCGGATGGCTACACCTTC. The encoded protein is CASSDQGSDGYTF.

CDR3 nucleotides: TGTGCCATCAGTGAGTTAAGGGGACAGGGGTACGAAAAACTGTTTTTT. It is translated as CAISELRGQGYEKLFF. The rearrangement joins TRBV10-3 to TRBJ1-4; 10 bases are shared with TRBD1. The CDR3 has 16 amino acids. After removal of 1 base from V and 8 bases from J, the junction contained 7 bases not matched to a gene. The germline gives CDR1 ENHRY, CDR2 SYGVKD.

The chain combines TRBV19 with TRBJ1-3; maybe TRBD1 (5 bases). Trimming removed 3 bases at V and 2 bases at J, with 8 bases between. CDR1 is LNHDA, CDR2 SQIVND, per germline (reference sequence). The CDR3 runs 14 residues. CDR3 in amino acids: CASSITGPGNTIYF. The CDR3 nucleotides read TGTGCCAGTAGTATCACGGGGCCTGGAAACACCATATATTTT.

This sequence joins TRBV9 and TRBJ1-2, with 8 positions matching TRBD1. The germline V gene encodes CDR1 SGDLS and CDR2 YYNGEE. The CDR3 runs 16 residues. The V segment lost 2 bases and the J segment 4 bases; nucleotides outside the gene matches: 10. The DNA for the CDR3 is TGTGCCAGCAGCGTGGGCCCGGGGACAGGCTTCTATGGCTACACCTTC. This gives the protein CASSVGPGTGFYGYTF.

This chain links TRBV7-9 with TRBJ1-2; D gene unclear. The CDR3 contains 15 residues. The V and J ends lost 5 bases and 8 bases respectively, with 21 bases between them. Germline V CDR1 and CDR2: SEHNR, FQNEAQ (reference sequence). In DNA form, the CDR3 reads TGTGCCAGCAGCCCGCTCGGACTAGCAGGTTTGGGCTACACCTTC. It is translated as CASSPLGLAGLGYTF.

CDR3 in DNA: TGCGCCAGCAGCTTGTCAGGGGATGGCTACACCTTC. It encodes CASSLSGDGYTF. This chain links TRBV5-1 with TRBJ1-2; D possibly corresponds to TRBD1 (6 bases). The ends were cut back, 1 base at V and 6 bases at J, with 7 bases in the middle. The CDR3 has 12 residues. Per germline, CDR1 SGHRS and CDR2 YFSETQ.

This clone has just a few counts. The rearrangement joins TRBV2 to TRBJ2-7; D tentatively fits TRBD1 or TRBD2 (5 bases each). The CDR3 has 12 residues. Trimming took off 6 bases at V and 9 bases at J, with 15 bases between the two ends. Germline values: CDR1 SNHLY, CDR2 FYNNEI. Written as DNA, the CDR3 is TGTGCCAGCAGGGGGGATTCGGTTGGGCAGTACTTC. Translation: CASRGDSVGQYF.

As DNA, the CDR3 is TGCGCCAGCAGCTTGGAAGGAAACTACGAGCAGTACTTC. Encoded protein: CASSLEGNYEQYF. The J gene is TRBJ2-7, the V gene TRBV5-1; D call uncertain. V lost 0 bases, J lost 3 bases, and 7 bases lay in between. This CDR3 is 13 amino acids long. From germline, CDR1 is SGHRS and CDR2 YFSETQ. Full variable domain (remainder filled in from reference TRBV5-1 and TRBJ2-7): KAGVTQTPRYLIKTRGQQVTLSCSPISGHRSVSWYQQTPGQGLQFLFEYFSETQRNKGNFPGRFSGRQFSNSRSEMNVSTLELGDSALYLCASSLEGNYEQYFGPGTRLTVT.

The V gene is TRBV28, the J gene TRBJ1-1; D is perhaps TRBD1 (5 bases). Germline loops: CDR1 MDHEN, CDR2 SYDVKM. This CDR3 has 13 amino acids. V lost 5 bases, J lost 6 bases, and 13 bases lay in between. CDR3 sequence reads: CASSLVKGPEAFF. CDR3 nucleotides: TGTGCCAGCAGTCTGGTGAAGGGACCTGAAGCTTTCTTT.